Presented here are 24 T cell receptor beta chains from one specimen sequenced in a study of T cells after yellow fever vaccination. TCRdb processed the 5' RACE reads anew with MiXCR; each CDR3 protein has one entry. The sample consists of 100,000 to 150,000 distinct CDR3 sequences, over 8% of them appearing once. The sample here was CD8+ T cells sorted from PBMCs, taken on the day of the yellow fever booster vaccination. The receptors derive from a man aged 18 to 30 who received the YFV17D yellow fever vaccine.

CDR3 protein: CASSQESQGADTQYF. The CDR3 nucleotides are TGCGCCAGCAGCCAAGAGTCCCAGGGGGCAGATACGCAGTATTTT. The chain employs TRBV4-3 and TRBJ2-3; 7 bases are a match to TRBD1. V shed 0 bases and J 4 bases; nucleotides not matched to a gene: 4. Germline V CDR1 and CDR2: LGHNA, YSLEER. This CDR3 spans 15 amino acids.

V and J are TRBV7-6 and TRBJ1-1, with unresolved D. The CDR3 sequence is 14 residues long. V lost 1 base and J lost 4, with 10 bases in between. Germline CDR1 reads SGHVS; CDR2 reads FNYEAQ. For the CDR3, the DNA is TGTGCCAGCAGCTTAGGGGAGGGTCCCACTGAAGCTTTCTTT. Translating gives CASSLGEGPTEAFF.

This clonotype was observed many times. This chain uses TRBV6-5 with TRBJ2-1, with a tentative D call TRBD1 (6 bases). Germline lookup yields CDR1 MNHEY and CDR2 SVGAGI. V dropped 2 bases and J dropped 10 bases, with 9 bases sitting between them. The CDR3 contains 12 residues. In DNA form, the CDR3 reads TGTGCCAGCAGTTACCCCGGACAGGAGCAGTTCTTC. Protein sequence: CASSYPGQEQFF.

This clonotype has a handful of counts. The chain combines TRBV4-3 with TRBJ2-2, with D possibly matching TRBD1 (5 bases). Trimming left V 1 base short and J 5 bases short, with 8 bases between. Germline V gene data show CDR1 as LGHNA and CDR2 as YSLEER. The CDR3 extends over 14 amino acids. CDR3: CASSQVGETGELFF. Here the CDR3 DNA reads TGCGCCAGCAGCCAAGTAGGGGAAACCGGGGAGCTGTTTTTT.

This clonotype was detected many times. CDR3 DNA: TGTGCCAGCAGTCCCCGGACCCGTACCGGGGAGCTGTTTTTT. Encoded protein: CASSPRTRTGELFF. The genes are TRBV12-3 or TRBV12-4 and TRBJ2-2; D uncertain. The CDR3 extends over 14 amino acids. V lost 5 bases and J lost 5, with 12 bases in between.

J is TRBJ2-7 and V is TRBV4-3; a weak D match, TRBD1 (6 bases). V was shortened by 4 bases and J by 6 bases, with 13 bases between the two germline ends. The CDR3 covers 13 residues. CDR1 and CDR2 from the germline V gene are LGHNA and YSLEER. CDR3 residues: CASSPAGVAEQYF. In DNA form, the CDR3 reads TGCGCCAGCAGCCCGGCAGGGGTGGCCGAGCAGTACTTC.

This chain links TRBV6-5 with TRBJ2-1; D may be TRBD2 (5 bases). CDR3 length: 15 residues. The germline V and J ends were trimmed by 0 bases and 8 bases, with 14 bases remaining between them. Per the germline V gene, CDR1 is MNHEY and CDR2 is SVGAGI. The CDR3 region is CASSYSLAGRDEQFF. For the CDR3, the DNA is TGTGCCAGCAGTTACTCCCTAGCCGGTCGTGATGAGCAGTTCTTC.

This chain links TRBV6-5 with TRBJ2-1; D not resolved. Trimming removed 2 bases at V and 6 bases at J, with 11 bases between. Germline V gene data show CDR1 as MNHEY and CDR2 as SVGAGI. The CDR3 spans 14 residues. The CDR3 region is CASSYGPSGNEQFF. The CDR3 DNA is TGTGCCAGCAGTTACGGGCCAAGTGGCAATGAGCAGTTCTTC.

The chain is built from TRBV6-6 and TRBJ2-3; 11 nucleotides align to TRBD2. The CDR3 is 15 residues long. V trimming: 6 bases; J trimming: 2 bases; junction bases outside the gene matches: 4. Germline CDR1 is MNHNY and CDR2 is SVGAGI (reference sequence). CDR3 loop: CASSPTSGNTDTQYF. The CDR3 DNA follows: TGTGCCAGCAGCCCGACTAGCGGGAACACAGATACGCAGTATTTT.

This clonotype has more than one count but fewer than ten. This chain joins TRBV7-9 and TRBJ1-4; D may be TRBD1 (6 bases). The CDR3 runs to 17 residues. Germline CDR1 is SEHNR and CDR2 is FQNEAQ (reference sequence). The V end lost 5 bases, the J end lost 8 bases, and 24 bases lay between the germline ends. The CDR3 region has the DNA TGTGCCAGCAGCGACGACATCAACCAGGGGCTGGACGAAAAACTGTTTTTT. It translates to CASSDDINQGLDEKLFF. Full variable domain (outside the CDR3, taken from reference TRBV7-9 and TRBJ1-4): DTGVSQNPRHKITKRGQNVTFRCDPISEHNRLYWYRQTLGQGPEFLTYFQNEAQLEKSRLLSDRFSAERPKGSFSTLEIQRTEQGDSAMYLCASSDDINQGLDEKLFFGSGTQLSVL.

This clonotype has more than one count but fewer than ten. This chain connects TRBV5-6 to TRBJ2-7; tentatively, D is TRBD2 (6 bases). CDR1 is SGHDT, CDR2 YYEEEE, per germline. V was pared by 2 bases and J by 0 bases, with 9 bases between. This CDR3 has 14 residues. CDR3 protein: CASSFPEGSYEQYF. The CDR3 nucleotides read TGTGCCAGCAGCTTCCCGGAGGGCTCCTACGAGCAGTACTTC.

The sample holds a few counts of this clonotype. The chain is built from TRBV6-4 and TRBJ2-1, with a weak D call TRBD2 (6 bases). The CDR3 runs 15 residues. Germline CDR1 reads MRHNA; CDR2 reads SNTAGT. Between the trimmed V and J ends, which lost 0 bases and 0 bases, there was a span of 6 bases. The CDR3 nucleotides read TGTGCCAGCAGTGACTCAGCGGGCTCCTACAATGAGCAGTTCTTC. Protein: CASSDSAGSYNEQFF.

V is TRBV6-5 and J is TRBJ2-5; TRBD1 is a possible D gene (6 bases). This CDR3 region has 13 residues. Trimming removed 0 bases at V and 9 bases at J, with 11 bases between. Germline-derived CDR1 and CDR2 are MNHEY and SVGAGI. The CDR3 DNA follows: TGTGCCAGCAGTTACTCCCAAGGGGGAGCCCAGTACTTC. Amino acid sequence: CASSYSQGGAQYF.

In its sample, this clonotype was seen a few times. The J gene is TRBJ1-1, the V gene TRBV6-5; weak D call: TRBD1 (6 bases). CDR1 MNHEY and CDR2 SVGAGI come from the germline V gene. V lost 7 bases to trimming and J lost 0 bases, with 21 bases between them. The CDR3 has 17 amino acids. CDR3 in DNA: TGTGCCAGCACACCCGGGGGGGGGGCGGGCGTGAACACTGAAGCTTTCTTT. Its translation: CASTPGGGAGVNTEAFF.

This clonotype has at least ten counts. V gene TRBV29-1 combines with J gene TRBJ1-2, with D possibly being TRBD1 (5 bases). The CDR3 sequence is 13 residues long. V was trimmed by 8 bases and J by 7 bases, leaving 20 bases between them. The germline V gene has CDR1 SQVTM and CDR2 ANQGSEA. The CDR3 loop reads CSSWNPGLSGYTF. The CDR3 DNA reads TGCAGCTCATGGAATCCGGGACTCTCTGGCTACACCTTC.

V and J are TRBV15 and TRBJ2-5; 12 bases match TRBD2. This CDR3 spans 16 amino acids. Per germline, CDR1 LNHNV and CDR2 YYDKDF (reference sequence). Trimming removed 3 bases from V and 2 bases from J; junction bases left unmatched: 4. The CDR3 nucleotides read TGTGCCACCAGCAGCCGACTAGCGGGGGCACAAGAGACCCAGTACTTC. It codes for CATSSRLAGAQETQYF. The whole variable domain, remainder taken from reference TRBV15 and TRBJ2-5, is DAMVIQNPRYQVTQFGKPVTLSCSQTLNHNVMYWYQQKSSQAPKLLFHYYDKDFNNEADTPDNFQSRRPNTSFCFLDIRSPGLGDTAMYLCATSSRLAGAQETQYFGPGTRLLVL.

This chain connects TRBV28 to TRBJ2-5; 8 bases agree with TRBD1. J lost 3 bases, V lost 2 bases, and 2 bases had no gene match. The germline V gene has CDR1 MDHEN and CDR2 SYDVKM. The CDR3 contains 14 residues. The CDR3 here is CASSLPGQEETQYF. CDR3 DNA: TGTGCCAGCAGTTTACCGGGACAGGAAGAGACCCAGTACTTC.

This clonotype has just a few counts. CDR3: CASRLGGFAFF. CDR3 nucleotides: TGTGCCAGCAGACTAGGGGGATTCGCTTTCTTT. The chain uses TRBV6-5 and TRBJ1-1, with D perhaps TRBD1 (6 bases). The CDR3 extends over 11 amino acids. Germline V gene lookup returns CDR1 MNHEY and CDR2 SVGAGI. V lost 6 bases, J lost 11 bases, and 13 bases lay in between.

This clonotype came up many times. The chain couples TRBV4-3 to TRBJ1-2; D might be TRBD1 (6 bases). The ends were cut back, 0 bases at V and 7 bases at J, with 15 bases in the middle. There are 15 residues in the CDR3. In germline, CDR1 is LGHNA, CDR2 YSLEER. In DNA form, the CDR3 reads TGCGCCAGCAGCCAAGATAGGAGGACAGTGCTTGGCTACACCTTC. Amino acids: CASSQDRRTVLGYTF.

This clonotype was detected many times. The CDR3 sequence: CASSRPDLAGGRRDEQFF. CDR3 nucleotides: TGTGCCAGCAGCCGACCGGACTTAGCGGGGGGGCGTCGGGATGAGCAGTTCTTC. The chain links TRBV27 to TRBJ2-1; 11 bases are a match to TRBD2. Losses at the gene ends were 6 bases for V and 8 bases for J; bases not matched to a gene: 18. From germline, CDR1 is MNHEY and CDR2 SMNVEV (reference sequence). The CDR3 runs to 18 residues.

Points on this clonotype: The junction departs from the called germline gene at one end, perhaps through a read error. The chain's CDR3 is CASSQPPGRLAGGLRVELFF. In nucleotides, the CDR3 is TGTGCCAGCAGCCAACCCCCTGGGAGACTAGCGGGGGGGCTTAGGGTTGAGCTGTTCTTC. The chain has TRBV4-2 and TRBJ2-1; 14 positions agree with TRBD2. Germline CDR1 is LGHNA and CDR2 is YNFKEQ. The CDR3 totals 20 residues.

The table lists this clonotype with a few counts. The CDR3 bases are TGCGCCAGCAGCCCTCCTGGACAGAGGAATGGCTACACCTTC. Translation: CASSPPGQRNGYTF. The chain couples TRBV4-1 to TRBJ1-2; D possibly corresponds to TRBD1 (6 bases). CDR1 is MGHRA, CDR2 YSYEKL, per germline. V lost 4 bases to trimming and J lost 6 bases, with 15 bases between them. This CDR3 region has 14 residues.

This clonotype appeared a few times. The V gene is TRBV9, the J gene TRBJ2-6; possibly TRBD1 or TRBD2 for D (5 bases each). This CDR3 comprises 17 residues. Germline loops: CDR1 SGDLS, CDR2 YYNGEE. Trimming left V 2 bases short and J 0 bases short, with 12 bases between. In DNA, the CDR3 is TGTGCCAGCAGCGTTCGGGGCGAGAGCTCTGGGGCCAACGTCCTGACTTTC. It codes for CASSVRGESSGANVLTF.

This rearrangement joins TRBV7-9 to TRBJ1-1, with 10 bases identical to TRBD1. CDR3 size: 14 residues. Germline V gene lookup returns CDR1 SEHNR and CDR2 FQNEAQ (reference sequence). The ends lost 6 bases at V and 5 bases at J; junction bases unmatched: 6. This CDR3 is CASRFGQGGTEAFF. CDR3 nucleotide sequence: TGTGCCAGCAGATTCGGACAGGGGGGGACTGAAGCTTTCTTT.